Presented here are 8 T cell receptor beta chains from one specimen sequenced in a study of neurological immune-mediated disorders. TCRdb recomputed calls from the 5' RACE reads with MiXCR, one row per CDR3 protein. The sample records tens of thousands of distinct CDR3 sequences, 11% being singletons. The sequenced sample consisted of CD4+ T cells from blood. Receptor source: a woman aged 25-40 years with HTLV-1-associated myelopathy (HAM/TSP).

This clonotype was picked up many times. The V call is TRBV20-1, the J call TRBJ2-3, with TRBD2 matching 8 bases. Germline V gene sequence: CDR1 DFQATT, CDR2 SNEGSKA (reference sequence). Trimming took 7 bases from V and 1 from J; bases not matched to a gene: 7. This CDR3 is built from 14 residues. This CDR3 reads CSGDRGGGTDTQYF. CDR3 nucleotides: TGCAGTGGAGACCGGGGGGGGGGCACAGATACGCAGTATTTT.

This clonotype appeared many times. The V gene is TRBV20-1, the J gene TRBJ2-1; a possible D gene is TRBD2 (7 bases). CDR3 size: 17 residues. The V end was cut by 5 bases, the J end by 9 bases, with 29 bases between. Germline V CDR1 and CDR2: DFQATT, SNEGSKA (reference sequence). Here the CDR3 DNA reads TGCAGTGCTGCCCTGGCGGGGGCCGGGGGCGGGTTTGGTGAGCAGTTCTTC. As protein: CSAALAGAGGGFGEQFF.

The gene calls are TRBV5-6 and TRBJ2-3; 7 nucleotides match TRBD1. The V segment lost 1 base and the J segment 4 bases; nucleotides outside the gene matches: 6. The CDR3 runs to 15 residues. CDR1 is SGHDT, CDR2 YYEEEE, per germline. Here the CDR3 reads CASSLRQGSPDTQYF. The CDR3 nucleotides are TGTGCCAGCAGCTTGAGACAGGGAAGCCCAGATACGCAGTATTTT.

This clonotype came up many times. The chain joins TRBV20-1 to TRBJ2-3; D not certain. V lost 2 bases and J lost 0, with 15 bases in between. The CDR3 loop spans 16 amino acids. CDR1 DFQATT and CDR2 SNEGSKA come from the germline V gene (reference sequence). This CDR3 is CSARSLAVKSTDTQYF. The CDR3 DNA reads TGCAGTGCTAGAAGTCTGGCCGTCAAGAGCACAGATACGCAGTATTTT.

By share, this clonotype counts as medium-sized (0.01 to 0.1%). This chain joins TRBV20-1 and TRBJ1-4; possibly TRBD1 for D (5 bases). The V gene lost 6 bases and the J gene lost 5 bases, with 16 bases spanning the gap. Germline V CDR1 and CDR2: DFQATT, SNEGSKA (reference sequence). The CDR3 runs 14 residues. CDR3 sequence reads: CSAFGDRENEKLFF. CDR3 nucleotides: TGCAGTGCCTTCGGAGACAGAGAAAATGAAAAACTGTTTTTT.

This clonotype was seen many times. The chain carries TRBV20-1 and TRBJ1-2, with 8 nucleotides matching TRBD1. The junction had 11 bases not matched to a gene; V was cut back by 4 bases and J by 4 bases. This CDR3 is 15 amino acids long. CDR1 and CDR2 (germline): DFQATT, SNEGSKA (reference sequence). The CDR3 nucleotides read TGCAGTGCTACCTTAGGGCAGGGGGCCCCCTATGGCTACACCTTC. Translating it yields CSATLGQGAPYGYTF.

This clonotype was observed at least ten times. The genes are TRBV5-1 and TRBJ1-2; a weak D match, TRBD1 (6 bases). Germline V CDR1 and CDR2: SGHRS, YFSETQ. With 4 bases removed from V and 3 bases from J, the gap between germline ends came to 16 bases. The CDR3 totals 15 residues. CDR3 loop: CASSPDRNEYYGYTF. DNA of the CDR3: TGCGCCAGCAGCCCGGACAGAAACGAGTACTATGGCTACACCTTC.

The chain couples TRBV20-1 to TRBJ1-1; D gene uncertain. CDR1 is DFQATT, CDR2 SNEGSKA, per germline (reference sequence). Trimming removed 8 bases from V and 8 bases from J, with 15 bases in between. The CDR3 contains 11 residues. CDR3 in amino acids: CSTLRRREAFF. Written as DNA, the CDR3 is TGCAGTACCCTGAGGAGGCGCGAAGCTTTCTTT.